This T cell receptor (beta chain) was profiled in a study of pediatric ulcerative colitis. As for this clone: Its antigen is still unknown.

No immunosuppressive drugs were given to ulcerative colitis patients before diagnostic colonoscopy. The blood sample was taken during the colonoscopy visit. Samples were sequenced at Survey level, maximum 500,000 reads. Assay: immunoSEQ multiplex PCR; the TCRdb copy retains only in-frame clones and omits some. The table includes tens of thousands of clones, less than 85% detected once. General study results and limits: Clonal expansions reduced rectal repertoire diversity in acute severe colitis.

CDR1 and CDR2 from the germline V gene are SEHNR and FQNEAQ (reference sequence). The J segment lost 9 bases and the V segment lost 5 bases, leaving 17 bases of the junction unmatched. The CDR3 is made up of 16 amino acids. J is TRBJ1-1 and V is TRBV7-9, with 8 bases that match TRBD1. Sample: blood. The source is a girl between 10 and 17 years old with moderate ulcerative colitis. The CDR3 protein is CASSQSWMDRDNKAFF. CDR3 sequence (DNA): TGTGCCAGCAGCCAAAGTTGGATGGACAGGGATAATAAAGCTTTCTTT.